The source of this TCR beta chain is a study of blood T cell repertoires in COVID-19. The wider study: Acute and convalescent COVID-19 samples came from the United States, Italy and Spain. Sources were T cells, B-cell-depleted T cells, or PBMCs; the material itself was cDNA or gDNA.

Assignments of participants to cohorts depended upon their own reported clinical history. Under the authors' procedure: Amplifying reference gene primers gave estimates of nucleated cell counts. Produced via immunoSEQ multiplex PCR; TCRdb's table is partial and in-frame only. V and J calls and clone size are those listed in that table; D and trimming were worked out from the DNA. The sample holds 200,000 to 250,000 clones; 65% to 85% are singletons and the top ten take about 3.4%. V shed 2 bases and J 2 bases; nucleotides not matched to a gene: 6. Germline V gives CDR1 SGHRS, CDR2 YFSETQ. CDR3 size: 15 residues.

The rearrangement joins TRBV5-1 to TRBJ2-7, with 8 bases aligning to TRBD1. This sequence was found in a woman aged 60 to 75 who had recovered from COVID-19. Source material: PBMCs or T cells enriched from blood (not recorded which). CDR3 DNA: TGCGCCAGCAGCTTTACAGGGGGAGCCACCTACGAGCAGTACTTC. Translation: CASSFTGGATYEQYF.